The rows below give T cell receptor beta chains drawn from one sample of a study of blood T cell repertoires in COVID-19. Libraries were prepared by immunoSEQ multiplex PCR; TCRdb keeps only in-frame clonotypes and omits some of them. The sample includes 200,000 to 250,000 clones, 70% to 90% of them seen just once. Source material: peripheral blood. The receptor set was obtained from a man in his forties with acute or convalescent COVID-19. CDR3s include the opening cysteine and the closing phenylalanine or tryptophan. The D gene is left open where the match is weak. Some rows mark clone size as missing; the rest say once, few, many or name a class of expanded clone.

clone_size: .
v_call: TRBV3-1/TRBV3-2
d_call: TRBD1
j_call: TRBJ1-2
cdr3_nt: TGTGCCAGCAGCCAAGGAGGGGGCGGCTACACCTTC
cdr3_aa: CASSQGGGGYTF

clone_size: .
v_call: TRBV9
d_call: TRBD1
j_call: TRBJ2-3
cdr3_nt: TGTGCCAGCAGCCCCGGGACAGGGAGAACAGATACGCAGTATTTT
cdr3_aa: CASSPGTGRTDTQYF

clone_size: .
v_call: TRBV6-1
d_call: TRBD2
j_call: TRBJ2-1
cdr3_nt: TGTGCCAGCAAGAGGAGCGGGGGAGCCGAGCAGTTCTTC
cdr3_aa: CASKRSGGAEQFF

clone_size: .
v_call: TRBV27
d_call: TRBD1
j_call: TRBJ2-2
cdr3_nt: TGTGCCAGCAGTTTAGTTACAGGGGATAACGGGGAGCTGTTTTTT
cdr3_aa: CASSLVTGDNGELFF

clone_size: .
v_call: TRBV5-1
d_call: .
j_call: TRBJ2-2
cdr3_nt: TGCGCCAGCAGTACCGCGACAGGCACCGGGGAGCTGTTTTTT
cdr3_aa: CASSTATGTGELFF

clone_size: .
v_call: TRBV9
d_call: .
j_call: TRBJ2-5
cdr3_nt: TGTGCCAGCAGCGTAGAAGTGGCCCAAGAGACCCAGTACTTC
cdr3_aa: CASSVEVAQETQYF

clone_size: few
v_call: TRBV6-2/TRBV6-3
d_call: TRBD1
j_call: TRBJ1-2
cdr3_nt: TGTGCCAGCAGTTTTGGGACAGCGATTAACTATGGCTACACCTTC
cdr3_aa: CASSFGTAINYGYTF

clone_size: .
v_call: TRBV19
d_call: TRBD1
j_call: TRBJ1-5
cdr3_nt: TGTGCCAGTAGTGAACAGGGGGGTCAGCCCCAGCATTTT
cdr3_aa: CASSEQGGQPQHF

clone_size: .
v_call: TRBV15
d_call: .
j_call: TRBJ1-3
cdr3_nt: TGTGCCACCAGCAGAGAACGGGGCTCTGGAAACACCATATATTTT
cdr3_aa: CATSRERGSGNTIYF

clone_size: .
v_call: TRBV7-9
d_call: .
j_call: TRBJ1-5
cdr3_nt: TGTGCCAGCAGCTTAGCCAGGGGAGGGCTAGGCAATCAGCCCCAGCATTTT
cdr3_aa: CASSLARGGLGNQPQHF

clone_size: .
v_call: TRBV7-2
d_call: .
j_call: TRBJ2-2
cdr3_nt: TGTGCCAGCAGGGGGCAGGCCACCGGGGAGCTGTTTTTT
cdr3_aa: CASRGQATGELFF

clone_size: .
v_call: TRBV3-1/TRBV3-2
d_call: .
j_call: TRBJ1-5
cdr3_nt: TGTGCCAGCAGCCGAACGGCGGCTCAGGGAGGAGGTCAGCCCCAGCATTTT
cdr3_aa: CASSRTAAQGGGQPQHF

clone_size: .
v_call: TRBV11-2
d_call: .
j_call: TRBJ1-2
cdr3_nt: TGTGCCAGCAGCTTAGACAGGGTCCCTGGCTACACCTTC
cdr3_aa: CASSLDRVPGYTF

clone_size: .
v_call: TRBV6-6
d_call: .
j_call: TRBJ2-3
cdr3_nt: TGTGCCAGCAGTTACTCCCAATCAGCGGGAGATACGCAGTATTTT
cdr3_aa: CASSYSQSAGDTQYF

clone_size: .
v_call: TRBV10-2
d_call: TRBD2
j_call: TRBJ2-1
cdr3_nt: TGCGCCAGCAGACTAGCGGGGGGGGGCTCCTACAATGAGCAGTTCTTC
cdr3_aa: CASRLAGGGSYNEQFF

clone_size: .
v_call: TRBV3-1/TRBV3-2
d_call: .
j_call: TRBJ1-1
cdr3_nt: TGTGCCAGCAGCCAAGCGGGTACTGAAGCTTTCTTT
cdr3_aa: CASSQAGTEAFF

clone_size: .
v_call: TRBV7-9
d_call: .
j_call: TRBJ1-6
cdr3_nt: TGTGCCAGCAGCCAAGGCCGGGAATATTCACCCCTCCACTTT
cdr3_aa: CASSQGREYSPLHF

clone_size: .
v_call: TRBV6-4
d_call: .
j_call: TRBJ2-1
cdr3_nt: TGTGCCAGCAGTGCAAATAGCGAAAATGAGCAGTTCTTC
cdr3_aa: CASSANSENEQFF

clone_size: .
v_call: TRBV2
d_call: TRBD1
j_call: TRBJ2-2
cdr3_nt: TGTGCCACCAGGGGGACAGGGGCGAACACCGGGGAGCTGTTTTTT
cdr3_aa: CATRGTGANTGELFF

clone_size: .
v_call: TRBV5-1
d_call: TRBD2
j_call: TRBJ2-5
cdr3_nt: TGCGCCAGCACTTCGGGACTAGCGGGGTCTAAAGAGACCCAGTACTTC
cdr3_aa: CASTSGLAGSKETQYF

clone_size: .
v_call: TRBV2
d_call: .
j_call: TRBJ2-1
cdr3_nt: TGTGTCGGGGGATTCTACAATGAGCAGTTCTTC
cdr3_aa: CVGGFYNEQFF

clone_size: .
v_call: TRBV12-5
d_call: .
j_call: TRBJ1-1
cdr3_nt: TGTGCTAGTGGTTTTGGGGGGGGCACTGAAGCTTTCTTT
cdr3_aa: CASGFGGGTEAFF